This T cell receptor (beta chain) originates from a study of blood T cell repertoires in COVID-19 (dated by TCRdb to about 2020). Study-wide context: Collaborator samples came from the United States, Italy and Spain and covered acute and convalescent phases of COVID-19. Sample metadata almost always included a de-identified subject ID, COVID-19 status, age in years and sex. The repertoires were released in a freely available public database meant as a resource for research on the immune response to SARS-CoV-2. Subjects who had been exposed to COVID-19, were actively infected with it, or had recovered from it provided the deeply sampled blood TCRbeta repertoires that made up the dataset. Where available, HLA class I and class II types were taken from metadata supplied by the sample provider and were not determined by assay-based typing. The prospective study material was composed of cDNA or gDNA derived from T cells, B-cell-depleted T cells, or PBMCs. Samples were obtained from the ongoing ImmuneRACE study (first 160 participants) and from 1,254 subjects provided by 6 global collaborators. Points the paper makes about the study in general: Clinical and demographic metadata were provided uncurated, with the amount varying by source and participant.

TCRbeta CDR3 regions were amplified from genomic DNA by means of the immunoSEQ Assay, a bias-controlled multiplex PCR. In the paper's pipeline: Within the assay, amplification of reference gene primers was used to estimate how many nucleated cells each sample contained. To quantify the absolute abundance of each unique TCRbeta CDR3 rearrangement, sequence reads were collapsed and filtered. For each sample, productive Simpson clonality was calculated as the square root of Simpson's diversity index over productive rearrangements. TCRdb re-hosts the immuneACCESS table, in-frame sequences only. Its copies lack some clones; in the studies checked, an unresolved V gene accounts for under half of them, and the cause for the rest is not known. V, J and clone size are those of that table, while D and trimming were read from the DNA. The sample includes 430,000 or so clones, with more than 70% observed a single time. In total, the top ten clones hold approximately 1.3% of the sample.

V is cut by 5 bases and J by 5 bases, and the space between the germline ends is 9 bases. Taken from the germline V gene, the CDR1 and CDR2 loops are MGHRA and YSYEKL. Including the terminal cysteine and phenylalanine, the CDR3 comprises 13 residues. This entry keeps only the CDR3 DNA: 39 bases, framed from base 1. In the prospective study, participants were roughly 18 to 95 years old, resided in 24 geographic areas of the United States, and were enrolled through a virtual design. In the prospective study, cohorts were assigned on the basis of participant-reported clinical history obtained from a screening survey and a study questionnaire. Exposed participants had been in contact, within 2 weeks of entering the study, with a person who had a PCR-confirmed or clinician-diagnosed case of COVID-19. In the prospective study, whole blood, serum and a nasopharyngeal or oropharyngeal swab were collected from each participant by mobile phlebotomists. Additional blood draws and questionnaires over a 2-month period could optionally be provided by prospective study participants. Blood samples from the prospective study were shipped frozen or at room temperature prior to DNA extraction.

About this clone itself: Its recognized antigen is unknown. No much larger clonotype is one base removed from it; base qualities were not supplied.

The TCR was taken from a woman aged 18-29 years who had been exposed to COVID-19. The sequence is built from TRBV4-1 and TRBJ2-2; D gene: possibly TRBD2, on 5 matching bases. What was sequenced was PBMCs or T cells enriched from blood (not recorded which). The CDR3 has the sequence CASSKLGTGELFF. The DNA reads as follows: TGCGCCAGCAGCAAACTAGGAACCGGGGAGCTGTTTTTT.